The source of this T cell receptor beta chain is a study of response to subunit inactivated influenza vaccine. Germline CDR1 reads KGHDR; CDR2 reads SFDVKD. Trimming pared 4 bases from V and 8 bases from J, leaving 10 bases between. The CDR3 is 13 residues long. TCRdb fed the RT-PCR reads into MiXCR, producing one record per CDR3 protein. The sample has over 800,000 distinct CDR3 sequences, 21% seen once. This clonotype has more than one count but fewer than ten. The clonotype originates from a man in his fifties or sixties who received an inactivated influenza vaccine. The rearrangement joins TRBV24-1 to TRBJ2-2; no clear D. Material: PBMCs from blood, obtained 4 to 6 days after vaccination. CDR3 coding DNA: TGTGCCACCAGTGACTTAGGAGCGGGGGAGCTGTTTTTT. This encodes CATSDLGAGELFF.